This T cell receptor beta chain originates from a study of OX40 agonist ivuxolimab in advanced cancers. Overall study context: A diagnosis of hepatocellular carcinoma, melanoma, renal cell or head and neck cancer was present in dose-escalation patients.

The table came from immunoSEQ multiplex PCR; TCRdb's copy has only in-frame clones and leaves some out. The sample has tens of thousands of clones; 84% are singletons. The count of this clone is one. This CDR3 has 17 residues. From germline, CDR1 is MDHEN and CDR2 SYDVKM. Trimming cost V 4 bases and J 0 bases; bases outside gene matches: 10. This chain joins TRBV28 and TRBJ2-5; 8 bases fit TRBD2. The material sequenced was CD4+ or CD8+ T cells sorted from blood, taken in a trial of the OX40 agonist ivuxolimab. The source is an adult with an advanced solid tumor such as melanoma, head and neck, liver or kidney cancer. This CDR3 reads CASSYPISGGYQETQYF. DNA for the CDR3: TGTGCCAGCAGTTACCCCATAAGCGGGGGCTACCAAGAGACCCAGTACTTC.